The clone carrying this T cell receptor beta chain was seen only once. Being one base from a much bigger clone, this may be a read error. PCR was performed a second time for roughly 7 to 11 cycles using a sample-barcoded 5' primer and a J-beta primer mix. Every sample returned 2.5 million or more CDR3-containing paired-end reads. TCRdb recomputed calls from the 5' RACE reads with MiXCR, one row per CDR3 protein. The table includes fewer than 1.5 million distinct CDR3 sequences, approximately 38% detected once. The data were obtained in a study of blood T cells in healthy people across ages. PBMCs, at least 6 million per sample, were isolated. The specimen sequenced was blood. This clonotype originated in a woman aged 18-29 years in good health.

The CDR3 nucleotides are TGTGACATCAGTGTTCTAGCGGACAATGAGCAGTTCTTC. This sequence encodes CDISVLADNEQFF. The chain recombines TRBV10-3 with TRBJ2-1; 7 bases align to TRBD2. Germline values: CDR1 ENHRY, CDR2 SYGVKD. The CDR3 is 13 amino acids.